This T cell receptor beta chain derives from a study of T cell responses to AZD1222 COVID-19 vaccine (TCRdb year 2021). For the wider study: AZD1222 recipients with second doses at about 4 weeks or about 12 weeks were pooled, because spike-specific TCR depth and breadth did not differ between schedules. TCR sequencing covered more than 230 trial participants: roughly 200 given two doses of AZD1222 and 26 given two doses of MenACWY control vaccine. Enrollment into the trials was organized by age into subgroups of 18-55, 56-69 and 70-plus years, and those subgroups contained roughly 140, 27 and 60 TCR-sequenced participants, respectively.

According to the study, the label for this sample's time point signals: baseline before first vaccination. The vaccinee samples were drawn from two UK trials, COV001 and COV002, one of which was a single-blind randomized controlled phase 2/3 trial testing AZD1222 (ChAdOx1 nCoV-19) in healthy adults. Trial participant PBMC samples were collected at day 0 and day 28 after the second dose for TCRbeta chain sequencing. On this clone itself: Which antigen it targets is not known. Qualities for individual bases were not recorded, and no much larger clone is one base off.

The CDR3 regions of human TCRbeta chains were subjected to immunosequencing. As for how the authors treated the data: TCRs in the repertoires were compared against a reference library of SARS-CoV-2-specific TCRs that had been generated with the MIRA antigen-specificity platform. Breadth was defined as the fraction of unique TCRs that were SARS-CoV-2-associated. Depth was defined as the fraction of total T cells that were SARS-CoV-2-associated. Using the MIRA data, each spike-specific TCR was assigned both to the spike region to which the TCR was reactive and to a CD4 or CD8 class. Log10-transformed breadth and depth values were compared by one-way ANOVA with Sidak's multiple comparisons tests. TCRdb took this table from immuneACCESS and kept in-frame rearrangements with V and J called. Such tables lack part of the clones; where checked against another copy, unresolved V genes explain under half of the gap, and the rest is unexplained. V and J calls and clone size are copied from that table; D and trimming were computed from the DNA. In this sample the table shows fewer than 300,000 clones, approximately 95% of which occur a single time. In total, the top ten clones hold 0.5% to 0.7% of the sample.

Broad study findings and their caveats: Participants were mostly white British, with more females than males. The authors suggested clonal diversity may have been underestimated. Because no day 14 peak-response samples were available, the repertoires could be characterized only after the peak T cell response. Spike-specific TCR breadth and depth rose significantly after two AZD1222 doses compared with day 0 and with MenACWY recipients. Vaccine-associated CD4 TCRs spanned the whole spike protein, with dominant responses in regions 160-218 and 743-854. Conclusions about previously exposed vaccinees are limited, since just five or six AZD1222 recipients were seropositive for SARS-CoV-2 at baseline. Reportedly, almost half of the unique spike-specific TCRs recognized epitopes lying outside the regions that are mutated in the B.1.351 and B.1.1.7 variants. The 56-69-year group was small, and its depth increase did not reach significance, likely because of low power.

This clonotype originated in an adult in good health. Sequencing used peripheral blood, obtained on day 0 of AZD1222 vaccination.

The nucleotide sequence is given as TGCGCCAGCAGCCCCCGGGACAGGGGCTACAATGAGCAGTTCTTC. Translation gives CASSPRDRGYNEQFF. The rearranged chain carries TRBV5-1 and TRBJ2-1; TRBD1 agrees with 10 junctional bases. The CDR3 measures 15 amino acids from cysteine to phenylalanine. Just the 45-base CDR3 DNA is kept, in frame starting at base 1. Sequences SGHRS (CDR1) and YFSETQ (CDR2) are obtained from the germline V gene. The V end gives up 4 bases and the J end 3 bases, leaving 4 bases in the junction not matched to a gene.